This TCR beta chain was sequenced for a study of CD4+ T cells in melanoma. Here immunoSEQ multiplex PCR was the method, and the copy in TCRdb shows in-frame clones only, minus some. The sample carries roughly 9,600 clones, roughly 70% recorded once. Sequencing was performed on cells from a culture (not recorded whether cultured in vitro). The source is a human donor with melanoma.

Written as DNA, the CDR3 is TGTGCCAGTAGTCCCGACGGATCCTACGAGCAGTACTTC. Its translation: CASSPDGSYEQYF. The chain couples TRBV19 to TRBJ2-7; no clear D. This CDR3 region has 13 residues. Germline CDR1 reads LNHDA; CDR2 reads SQIVND (reference sequence). V was clipped by 5 bases and J by 1 base, with 9 bases between them.